The 13 T cell receptor beta chains in this list originate from one sample, sequenced in a study of blood T cell repertoires in COVID-19 (dated by TCRdb to 2019 to 2021). Libraries were prepared through the immunoSEQ multiplex PCR assay. Held by TCRdb, this immuneACCESS table contains in-frame sequences only and omits some clones. Under half of the omission traces to an unresolved V gene where checked; the cause of the rest is unknown. The sample has approximately 180,000 clones on record, about 86% of them singletons. Under 15% of the sample rests with the top ten. Source material: peripheral blood. Source of these receptors: a woman in her seventies with COVID-19, enrolled during active disease.

The rearrangement links TRBV19 to TRBJ1-6, with D possibly being TRBD1 (6 bases). The length of the CDR3 is 13 residues. V lost 11 bases, J lost 10 bases, and 18 bases lay in between. Germline V CDR1 and CDR2: LNHDA, SQIVND (reference sequence). This CDR3 reads CAGSQGVGSPLHF. DNA for the CDR3: TGTGCCGGATCACAGGGTGTAGGATCACCCCTCCACTTT.

V and J are TRBV7-2 and TRBJ1-4; D gene unclear. V was shortened by 1 base and J by 4 bases, with 7 bases between the two germline ends. In germline, CDR1 is SGHTA, CDR2 FQGNSA. CDR3 length equals 14 residues. DNA of the CDR3: TGTGCCAGCAGCTTAGATCACTTTAATGAAAAACTGTTTTTT. It encodes CASSLDHFNEKLFF.

The genes are TRBV6-6 and TRBJ1-6, with D tentatively TRBD1 (5 bases). The CDR3 extends over 14 amino acids. Trimming removed 8 bases from V and 7 bases from J, with 15 bases in between. CDR1 is MNHNY, CDR2 SVGAGI, per germline (reference sequence). This CDR3 is CASHEQGRNSPLHF. The CDR3 DNA reads TGTGCCAGCCACGAGCAGGGTAGAAATTCACCCCTCCACTTT.

This chain uses TRBV19 with TRBJ1-1; 10 bases align to TRBD1. Looked up from germline, CDR1 is LNHDA and CDR2 is SQIVND (reference sequence). Germline trimming cut 1 base from V and 6 bases from J; bases unmatched to any gene: 5. The CDR3 loop spans 15 amino acids. The CDR3 sequence: CASSIAGTGVPEAFF. CDR3 nucleotide sequence: TGTGCCAGTAGTATAGCCGGGACAGGGGTCCCTGAAGCTTTCTTT.

This clone was picked up a small number of times. V usage is TRBV30 and J usage is TRBJ1-5, with 9 bases aligning to TRBD1. The CDR3 totals 13 residues. Germline V gene data show CDR1 as GTSNPN and CDR2 as SVGIG (reference sequence). V lost 5 bases, J lost 7 bases, and 6 bases stayed unmatched. For the CDR3, the DNA is TGTGCCTGGGAGCCGGGACAGGGCCAGCCCCAGCATTTT. This sequence encodes CAWEPGQGQPQHF.

V usage is TRBV7-9 and J usage is TRBJ1-3; a weak D match, TRBD1 (5 bases). Trimming removed 3 bases from V and 0 bases from J, with 6 bases in between. Germline loops: CDR1 SEHNR, CDR2 FQNEAQ (reference sequence). This CDR3 region has 14 residues. This CDR3 is CASSLDTSGNTIYF. CDR3 in DNA: TGTGCCAGCAGCTTGGACACCTCTGGAAACACCATATATTTT. The full variable domain, completed using reference TRBV7-9 and TRBJ1-3, is DTGVSQNPRHKITKRGQNVTFRCDPISEHNRLYWYRQTLGQGPEFLTYFQNEAQLEKSRLLSDRFSAERPKGSFSTLEIQRTEQGDSAMYLCASSLDTSGNTIYFGEGSWLTVV.

The V and J genes are TRBV5-4 and TRBJ2-5, with TRBD1 identical over 8 bases. In germline, CDR1 is SGHNT, CDR2 YYREEE (reference sequence). J gave up 1 base and V 1 base, and 0 bases lay outside the gene matches. The CDR3 consists of 14 residues. CDR3 residues: CASSLTGGQETQYF. CDR3 DNA sequence: TGTGCCAGCAGCTTGACAGGGGGCCAAGAGACCCAGTACTTC.

V gene TRBV5-1 combines with J gene TRBJ1-2; 9 nucleotides line up with TRBD1. CDR1 and CDR2 from the germline V gene are SGHRS and YFSETQ. Unmatched junction bases numbered 4, after V lost 6 bases and J lost 4 bases. This CDR3 has 13 residues. Written as DNA, the CDR3 is TGCGCCAGCATGGGGGACAGGGTCTATGGCTACACCTTC. As protein: CASMGDRVYGYTF.

The rearrangement uses TRBV27 and TRBJ2-1; maybe TRBD1 (6 bases). CDR1 MNHEY and CDR2 SMNVEV come from the germline V gene (reference sequence). CDR3 length: 14 residues. V shed 2 bases and J shed 10 bases, with 15 bases lying between them. CDR3 DNA sequence: TGTGCCAGCAGTTTAGGGGGCAGAAGTAGCGAGCAGTTCTTC. This sequence encodes CASSLGGRSSEQFF.

This clone was observed a single time. One end of the junction does not line up with germline, which may come from a read error. The V gene is TRBV7-7, the J gene TRBJ2-2; 10 bases align to TRBD1. The CDR3 sequence is 17 residues long. The germline V gene encodes CDR1 SSHAT and CDR2 FNYEAQ (reference sequence). The CDR3 DNA is TGTGCTAGCAGCTTAGGGGCCGGGACAGGGGCGACCGGGGAGCTGTTTTTT. Translating it yields CASSLGAGTGATGELFF.

To note about this clone: Distinct nucleotide sequences in the sample also encode this CDR3. The chain joins TRBV6-5 to TRBJ2-1; no reliable D call. Germline assignment: CDR1 MNHEY and CDR2 SVGAGI. The V end lost 5 bases, the J end lost 1 base, and 9 bases lay between the germline ends. The CDR3 sequence is 14 residues long. The CDR3 loop is CASSLSGSYNEQFF. The CDR3 DNA sequence: TGTGCCAGCAGTCTATCAGGTTCCTACAATGAGCAGTTCTTC.

V is TRBV2 and J is TRBJ2-2, with D perhaps TRBD1 (6 bases). This CDR3 region has 15 residues. Trimming cost V 6 bases and J 2 bases, with 13 bases left between them. Germline lookup yields CDR1 SNHLY and CDR2 FYNNEI. Here the CDR3 reads CASRRTAANTGELFF. The CDR3 nucleotides read TGTGCCAGCAGGCGGACAGCTGCTAACACCGGGGAGCTGTTTTTT. Combining the CDR3 with reference TRBV2 and TRBJ2-2 gives the whole variable domain EPEVTQTPSHQVTQMGQEVILRCVPISNHLYFYWYRQILGQKVEFLVSFYNNEISEKSEIFDDQFSVERPDGSNFTLKIRSTKLEDSAMYFCASRRTAANTGELFFGEGSRLTVL.

The chain employs TRBV24-1 and TRBJ1-2, with D hard to call. Trimming took off 6 bases at V and 3 bases at J, with 7 bases between the two ends. The CDR3 spans 12 residues. Germline V CDR1 and CDR2: KGHDR, SFDVKD. DNA for the CDR3: TGTGCCACCAGTCACCAGGACTATGGCTACACCTTC. It encodes CATSHQDYGYTF.